This T cell receptor beta chain was identified in a study of response to subunit inactivated influenza vaccine (dated by TCRdb to between 2017 and 2018). Regarding the study in general: The study used deep quantitative T cell receptor repertoire profiling to track responses to a trivalent subunit inactivated influenza vaccine.

The library was built by means of RT-PCR. The run used an Illumina HiSeq 2500. Clones were called with MiXCR by TCRdb after fastp trimmed the public reads at Q25, and only in-frame beta chains were retained. Identical CDR3 proteins give one entry, which carries the most common genes and DNA. This sample gives around 750,000 distinct CDR3 sequences in total; 21% of them show up just once. The ten largest make up roughly 10% of the sample. The V end loses 6 bases and the J end loses 1 base, and a stretch of 9 bases separates them. The CDR3 covers 13 residues, taking in both the cysteine and the phenylalanine. Left in the record is the CDR3 DNA by itself, 39 bases read in frame from the first base. Beyond this particular receptor, the publication reports: The authors proposed that each seasonal influenza vaccination may bring in only a limited number of new T cells.

This clonotype came up a few times. Its recognized antigen is unknown. Within one base of it there is no much larger clone, and no base qualities were kept. The TCR comes from a man aged 45-65 years who received an inactivated influenza vaccine. Donor details come from another sample of the same person, matched by shared clones. The sequence links TRBV12-3 or TRBV12-4 to TRBJ1-2; perhaps TRBD1 is the D gene, with 5 bases matching. The source material was PBMCs from blood, sampled around 5 days after vaccination. The CDR3 in this case is CASRWGGNYGYTF. The nucleotide sequence reads TGTGCCAGCAGGTGGGGGGGTAACTATGGCTACACCTTC.